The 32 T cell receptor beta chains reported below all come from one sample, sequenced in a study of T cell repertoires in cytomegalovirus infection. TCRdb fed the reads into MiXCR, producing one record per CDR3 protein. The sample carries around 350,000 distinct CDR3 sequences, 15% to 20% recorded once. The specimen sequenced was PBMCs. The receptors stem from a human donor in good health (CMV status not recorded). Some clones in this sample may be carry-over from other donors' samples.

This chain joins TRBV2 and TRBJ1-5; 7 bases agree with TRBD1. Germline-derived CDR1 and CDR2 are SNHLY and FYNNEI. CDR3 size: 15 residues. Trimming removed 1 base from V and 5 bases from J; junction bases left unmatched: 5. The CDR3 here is CASSEVGQGDQPQHF. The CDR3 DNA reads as TGTGCCAGCAGTGAAGTCGGGCAGGGGGATCAGCCCCAGCATTTT.

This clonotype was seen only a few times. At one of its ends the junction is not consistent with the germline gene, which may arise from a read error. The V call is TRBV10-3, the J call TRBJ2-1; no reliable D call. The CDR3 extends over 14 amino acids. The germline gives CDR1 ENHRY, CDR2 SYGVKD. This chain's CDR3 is CAISKSETPNEQFF. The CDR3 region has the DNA TGTGCCATCAGTAAGTCGGAGACCCCCAATGAGCAGTTCTTC.

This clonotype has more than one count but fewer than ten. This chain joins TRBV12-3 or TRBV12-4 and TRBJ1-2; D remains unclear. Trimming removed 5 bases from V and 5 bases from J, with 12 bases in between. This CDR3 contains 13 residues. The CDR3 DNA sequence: TGTGCCAGCAGTCTAGGGATGTTGTATGGCTACACCTTC. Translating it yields CASSLGMLYGYTF.

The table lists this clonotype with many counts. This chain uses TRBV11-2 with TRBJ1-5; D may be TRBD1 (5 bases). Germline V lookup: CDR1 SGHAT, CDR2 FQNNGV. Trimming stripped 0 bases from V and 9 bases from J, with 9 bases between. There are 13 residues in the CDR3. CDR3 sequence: CASSLDGTLPQHF. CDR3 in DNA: TGTGCCAGCAGCTTAGATGGGACTTTGCCCCAGCATTTT. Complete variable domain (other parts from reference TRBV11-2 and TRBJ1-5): EAGVAQSPRYKIIEKRQSVAFWCNPISGHATLYWYQQILGQGPKLLIQFQNNGVVDDSQLPKDRFSAERLKGVDSTLKIQPAKLEDSAVYLCASSLDGTLPQHFGDGTRLSIL.

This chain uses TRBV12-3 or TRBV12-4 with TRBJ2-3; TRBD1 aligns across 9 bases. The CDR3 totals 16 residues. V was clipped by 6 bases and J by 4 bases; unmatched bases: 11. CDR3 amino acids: CASRRETGTGSDTQYF. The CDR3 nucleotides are TGTGCCAGCAGACGAGAAACCGGGACAGGGTCAGATACGCAGTATTTT.

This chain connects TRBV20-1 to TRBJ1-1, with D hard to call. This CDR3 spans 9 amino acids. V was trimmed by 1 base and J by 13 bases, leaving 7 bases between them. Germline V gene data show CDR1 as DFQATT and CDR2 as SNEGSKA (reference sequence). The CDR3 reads CSARGVVFF. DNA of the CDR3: TGCAGTGCTAGAGGAGTAGTTTTCTTT.

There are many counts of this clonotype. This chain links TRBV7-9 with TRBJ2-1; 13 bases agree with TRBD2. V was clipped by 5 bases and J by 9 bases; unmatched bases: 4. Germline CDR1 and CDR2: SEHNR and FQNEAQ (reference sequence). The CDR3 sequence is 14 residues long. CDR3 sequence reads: CASSPRTSGGEQFF. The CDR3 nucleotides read TGTGCCAGCAGCCCAAGGACTAGCGGGGGTGAGCAGTTCTTC.

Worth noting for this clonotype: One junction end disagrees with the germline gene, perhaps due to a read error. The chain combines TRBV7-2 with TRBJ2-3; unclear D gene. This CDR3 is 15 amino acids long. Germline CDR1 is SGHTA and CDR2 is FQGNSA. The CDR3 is CVSSLPFAVKDTQYF. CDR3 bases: TGTGTCAGCAGCCTACCCTTTGCCGTGAAAGATACGCAGTATTTT.

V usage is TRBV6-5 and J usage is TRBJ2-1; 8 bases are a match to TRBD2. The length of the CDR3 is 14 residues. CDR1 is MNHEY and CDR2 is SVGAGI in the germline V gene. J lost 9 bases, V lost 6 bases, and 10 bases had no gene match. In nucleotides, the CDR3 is TGTGCCAGCAGCCGCGGGGGGCAGGGCACTGAGCAGTTCTTC. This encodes CASSRGGQGTEQFF.

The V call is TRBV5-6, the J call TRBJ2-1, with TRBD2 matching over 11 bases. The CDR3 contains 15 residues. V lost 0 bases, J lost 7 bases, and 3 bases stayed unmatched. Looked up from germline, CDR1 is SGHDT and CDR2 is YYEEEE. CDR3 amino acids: CASSLALAGANEQFF. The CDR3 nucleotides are TGTGCCAGCAGCTTGGCACTAGCGGGAGCAAATGAGCAGTTCTTC.

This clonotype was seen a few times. Written as DNA, the CDR3 is TGTGCCAGCAGGGGGATAGCGGAGACTGAGCAGTTCTTC. It translates to CASRGIAETEQFF. V and J are TRBV6-2 or TRBV6-3 and TRBJ2-1; maybe TRBD2 (6 bases). Germline V gene sequence: CDR1 MNHEY, CDR2 SVGEGT. The CDR3 sequence is 13 residues long. The V end lost 6 bases, the J end lost 9 bases, and 15 bases lay between the germline ends.

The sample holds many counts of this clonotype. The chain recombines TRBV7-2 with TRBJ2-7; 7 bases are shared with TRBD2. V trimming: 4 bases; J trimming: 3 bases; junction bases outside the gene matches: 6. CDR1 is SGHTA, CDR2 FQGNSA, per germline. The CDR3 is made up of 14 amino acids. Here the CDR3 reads CASSSRTSIYEQYF. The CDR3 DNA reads TGTGCCAGCAGCTCTCGGACTAGTATCTACGAGCAGTACTTC.

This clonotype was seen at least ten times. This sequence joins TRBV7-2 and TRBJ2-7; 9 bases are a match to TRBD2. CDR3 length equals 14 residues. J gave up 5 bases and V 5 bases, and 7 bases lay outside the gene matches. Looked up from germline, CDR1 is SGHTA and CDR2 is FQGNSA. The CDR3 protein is CASSLSGSLDEQYF. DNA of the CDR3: TGTGCCAGCAGCCTTAGCGGGAGTTTAGACGAGCAGTACTTC.

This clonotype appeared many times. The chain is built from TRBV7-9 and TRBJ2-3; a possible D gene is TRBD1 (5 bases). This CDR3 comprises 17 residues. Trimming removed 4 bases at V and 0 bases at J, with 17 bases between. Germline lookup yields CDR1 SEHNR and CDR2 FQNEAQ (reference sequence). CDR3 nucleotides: TGTGCCAGCAGCTCCCTCGTCGCTGGGGCAAGCACAGATACGCAGTATTTT. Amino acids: CASSSLVAGASTDTQYF.

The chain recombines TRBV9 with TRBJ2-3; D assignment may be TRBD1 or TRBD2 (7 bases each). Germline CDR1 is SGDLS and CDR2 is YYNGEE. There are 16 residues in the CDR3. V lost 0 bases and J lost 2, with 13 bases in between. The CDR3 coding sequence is TGTGCCAGCAGCGTAGAGGGGGGGACAGTCACAGATACGCAGTATTTT. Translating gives CASSVEGGTVTDTQYF.

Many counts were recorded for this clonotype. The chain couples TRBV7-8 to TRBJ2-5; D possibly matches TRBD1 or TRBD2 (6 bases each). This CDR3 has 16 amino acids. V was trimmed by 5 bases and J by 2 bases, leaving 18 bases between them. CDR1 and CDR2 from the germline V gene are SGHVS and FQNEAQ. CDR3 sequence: CASSPSRGRGQETQYF. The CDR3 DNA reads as TGTGCCAGCAGCCCCAGCCGGGGGCGGGGACAAGAGACCCAGTACTTC.

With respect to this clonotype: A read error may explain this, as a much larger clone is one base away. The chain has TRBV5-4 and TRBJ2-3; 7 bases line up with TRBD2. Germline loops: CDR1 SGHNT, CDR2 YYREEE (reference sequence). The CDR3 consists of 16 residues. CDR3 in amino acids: CTSSARLAGVVGTQYF. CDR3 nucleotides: TGTACCAGCAGCGCCCGACTAGCAGGAGTTGTTGGTACGCAGTATTTT.

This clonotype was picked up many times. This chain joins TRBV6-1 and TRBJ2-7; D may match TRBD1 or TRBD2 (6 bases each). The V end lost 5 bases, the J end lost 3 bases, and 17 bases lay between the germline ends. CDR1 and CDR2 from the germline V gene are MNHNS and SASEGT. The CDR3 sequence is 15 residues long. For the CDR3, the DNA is TGTGCCAGCAGTCGAACCGTGGGGGGCAACTACGAGCAGTACTTC. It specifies CASSRTVGGNYEQYF.

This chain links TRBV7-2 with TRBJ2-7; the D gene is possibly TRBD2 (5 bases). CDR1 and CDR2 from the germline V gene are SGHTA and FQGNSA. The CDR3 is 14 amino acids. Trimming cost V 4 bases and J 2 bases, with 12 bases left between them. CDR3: CASSSAGVPYEQYF. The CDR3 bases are TGTGCCAGCAGCTCCGCGGGTGTCCCCTACGAGCAGTACTTC.

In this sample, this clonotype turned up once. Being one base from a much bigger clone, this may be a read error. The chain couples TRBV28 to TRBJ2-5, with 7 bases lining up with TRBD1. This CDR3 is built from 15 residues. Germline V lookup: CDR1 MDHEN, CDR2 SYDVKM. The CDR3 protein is CDSSPLTGKEATQYF. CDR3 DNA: TGTGACAGCAGTCCTTTGACAGGGAAGGAGGCGACCCAGTACTTC. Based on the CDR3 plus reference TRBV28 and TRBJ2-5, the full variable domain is DVKVTQSSRYLVKRTGEKVFLECVQDMDHENMFWYRQDPGLGLRLIYFSYDVKMKEKGDIPEGYSVSREKKERFSLILESASTNQTSMYLCDSSPLTGKEATQYFGPGTRLLVL.

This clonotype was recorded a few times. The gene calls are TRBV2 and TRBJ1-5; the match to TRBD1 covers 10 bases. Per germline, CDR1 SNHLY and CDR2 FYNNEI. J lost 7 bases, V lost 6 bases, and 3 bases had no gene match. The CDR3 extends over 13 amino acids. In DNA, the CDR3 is TGTGCCAGCAGCGGGACAGGGGAGCAGCCCCAGCATTTT. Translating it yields CASSGTGEQPQHF. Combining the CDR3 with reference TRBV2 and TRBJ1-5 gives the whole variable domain EPEVTQTPSHQVTQMGQEVILRCVPISNHLYFYWYRQILGQKVEFLVSFYNNEISEKSEIFDDQFSVERPDGSNFTLKIRSTKLEDSAMYFCASSGTGEQPQHFGDGTRLSIL.

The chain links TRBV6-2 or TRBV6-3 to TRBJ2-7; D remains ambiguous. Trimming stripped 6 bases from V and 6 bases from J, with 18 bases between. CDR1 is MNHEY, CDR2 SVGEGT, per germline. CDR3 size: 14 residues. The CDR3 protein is CASRRAFPYTEQYF. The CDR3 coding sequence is TGTGCCAGCAGACGCGCGTTCCCCTATACCGAGCAGTACTTC.

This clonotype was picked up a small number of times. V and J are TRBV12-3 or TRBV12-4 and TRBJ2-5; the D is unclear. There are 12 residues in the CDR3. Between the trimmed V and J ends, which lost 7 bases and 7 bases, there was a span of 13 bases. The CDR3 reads CASTTEPGTQYF. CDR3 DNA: TGTGCCAGCACCACTGAACCTGGGACCCAGTACTTC.

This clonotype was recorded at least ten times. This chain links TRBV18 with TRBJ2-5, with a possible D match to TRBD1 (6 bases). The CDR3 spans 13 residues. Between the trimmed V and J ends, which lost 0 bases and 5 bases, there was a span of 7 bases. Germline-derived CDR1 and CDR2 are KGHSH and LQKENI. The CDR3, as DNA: TGTGCCAGCTCACCACCAGGGGGTGAGACCCAGTACTTC. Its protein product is CASSPPGGETQYF.

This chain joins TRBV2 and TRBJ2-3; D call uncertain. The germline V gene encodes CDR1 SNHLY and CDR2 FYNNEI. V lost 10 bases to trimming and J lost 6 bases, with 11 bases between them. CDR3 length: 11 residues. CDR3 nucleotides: TGTGCCACCCGCTATTCGGATACGCAGTATTTT. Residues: CATRYSDTQYF.

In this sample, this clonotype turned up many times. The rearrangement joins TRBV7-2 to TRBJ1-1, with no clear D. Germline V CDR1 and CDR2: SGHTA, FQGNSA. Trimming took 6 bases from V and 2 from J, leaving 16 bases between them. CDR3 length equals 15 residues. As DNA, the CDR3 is TGTGCCAGCAGTTCCCTCGGATGGTCCAACACTGAAGCTTTCTTT. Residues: CASSSLGWSNTEAFF.

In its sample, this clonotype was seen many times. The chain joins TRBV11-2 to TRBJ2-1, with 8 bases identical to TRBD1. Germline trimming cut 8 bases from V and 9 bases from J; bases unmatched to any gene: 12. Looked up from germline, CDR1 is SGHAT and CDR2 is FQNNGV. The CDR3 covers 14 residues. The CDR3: CASGDRGIYGEQFF. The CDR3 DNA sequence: TGTGCCAGCGGCGACAGGGGAATATACGGTGAGCAGTTCTTC.

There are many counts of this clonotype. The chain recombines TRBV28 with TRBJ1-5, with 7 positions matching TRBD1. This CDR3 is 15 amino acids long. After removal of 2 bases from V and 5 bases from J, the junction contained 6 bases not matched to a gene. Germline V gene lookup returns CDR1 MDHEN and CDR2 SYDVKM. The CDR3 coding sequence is TGTGCCAGCAGTTTACCCCAGGGGGGGCATCAGCCCCAGCATTTT. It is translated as CASSLPQGGHQPQHF.

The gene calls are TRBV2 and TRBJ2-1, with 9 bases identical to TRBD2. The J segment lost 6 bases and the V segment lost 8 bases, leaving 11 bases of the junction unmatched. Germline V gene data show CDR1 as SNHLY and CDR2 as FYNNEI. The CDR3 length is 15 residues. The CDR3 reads CASSREGLAPNEQFF. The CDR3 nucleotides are TGTGCCAGCTCGCGGGAGGGCCTAGCTCCCAATGAGCAGTTCTTC.

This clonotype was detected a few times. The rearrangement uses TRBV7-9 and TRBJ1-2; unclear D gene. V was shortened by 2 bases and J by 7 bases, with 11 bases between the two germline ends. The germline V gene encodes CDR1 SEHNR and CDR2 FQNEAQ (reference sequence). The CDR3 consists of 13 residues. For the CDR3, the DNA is TGTGCCAGCAGCTTATACGATCCTCGTGGCTACACCTTC. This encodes CASSLYDPRGYTF.

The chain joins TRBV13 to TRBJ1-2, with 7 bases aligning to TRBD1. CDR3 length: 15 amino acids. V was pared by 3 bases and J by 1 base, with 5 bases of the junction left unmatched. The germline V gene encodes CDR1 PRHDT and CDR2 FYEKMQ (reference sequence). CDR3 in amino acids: CASSFQAGGNYGYTF. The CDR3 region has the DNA TGTGCCAGCAGCTTTCAGGCAGGGGGTAACTATGGCTACACCTTC.

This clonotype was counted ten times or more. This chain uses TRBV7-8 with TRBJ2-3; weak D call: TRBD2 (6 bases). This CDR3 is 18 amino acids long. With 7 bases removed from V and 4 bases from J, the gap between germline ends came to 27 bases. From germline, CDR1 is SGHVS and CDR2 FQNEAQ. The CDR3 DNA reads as TGTGCCAGCACCCGGGACTGGAACTTCATTGTGGGAGCAGATACGCAGTATTTT. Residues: CASTRDWNFIVGADTQYF.